This entry concerns a single TCR beta chain. As yet, its antigen is unknown. The source of the sample is a study of follicular helper T cells after annual influenza vaccination. Study-level points and caveats: ICOS+CD38+ cTfh clonality change tracked circulating plasmablast frequency change. ICOS-CD38- cTfh most often held earlier Day 7 ICOS+CD38+ clones.

Time point specified: 2015-2016 season, pre-vaccination. This CDR3 spans 13 amino acids. Trimming removed 4 bases from V and 4 bases from J; junction bases left unmatched: 3. CDR1 and CDR2 from the germline V gene are SGHNT and YENEEA. Libraries were prepared by immunoSEQ multiplex PCR; TCRdb keeps only in-frame clonotypes and omits some of them. The sample lists some 9,800 clones, roughly 80% seen once, with about 1.5% in the top ten. This receptor was identified in an adult who received the influenza vaccine. The V call is TRBV11-3, the J call TRBJ2-5; 7 bases align to TRBD1. The input for sequencing was CXCR5+ CD38- circulating T follicular helper cells from blood, taken on the day of influenza vaccination. The subset denotes: circulating Tfh, non-naive CD4+CXCR5+PD-1+ (ICOS+CD38+ or ICOS-CD38-). The CDR3 here is CASSSSGGETQYF. CDR3 coding DNA: TGTGCCAGCAGCTCCTCAGGGGGAGAGACCCAGTACTTC.